These 27 T cell receptor beta chains came from one sample sequenced in a study of cytomegalovirus exposure and HLA in healthy donors. Researchers ran the PCR with 60 Vbeta and 13 Jbeta primers. Profiling relied on immunoSEQ multiplex PCR, and the TCRdb table lists in-frame clones only, not all of them. The data show more than 3,500 clones, with approximately 81% seen just once and 6% to 7% held by the top ten. Sample: PBMCs. These receptors all stem from a woman aged 40 to 50 in good health and CMV-seropositive.

This sequence joins TRBV30 and TRBJ2-7, with TRBD2 as a possible D gene (5 bases). CDR1 GTSNPN and CDR2 SVGIG come from the germline V gene (reference sequence). The V gene lost 2 bases and the J gene lost 2 bases, with 7 bases spanning the gap. The CDR3 sequence is 12 residues long. In DNA form, the CDR3 reads TGTGCCTGGAGTACGGGAACCTACGAGCAGTACTTC. This codes for CAWSTGTYEQYF.

The chain links TRBV30 to TRBJ1-2; no clear D. The CDR3 covers 15 residues. The ends were cut back, 1 base at V and 6 bases at J, with 18 bases in the middle. Germline V lookup: CDR1 GTSNPN, CDR2 SVGIG (reference sequence). CDR3 loop: CAWSDQILSAHGYTF. CDR3 DNA: TGTGCCTGGAGTGATCAAATTTTGTCCGCGCATGGCTACACCTTC.

The J gene is TRBJ2-1, the V gene TRBV7-2; no firm D call. Germline V gene lookup returns CDR1 SGHTA and CDR2 FQGNSA. The V gene lost 7 bases and the J gene lost 2 bases, with 15 bases spanning the gap. The CDR3 consists of 15 residues. The CDR3 protein is CASIRKVAAYNEQFF. The CDR3 DNA is TGTGCCAGCATCAGAAAGGTGGCGGCCTACAATGAGCAGTTCTTC.

In its sample, this clone was seen once. The chain links TRBV7-2 to TRBJ2-6; unclear D gene. Looked up from germline, CDR1 is SGHTA and CDR2 is FQGNSA. V lost 5 bases to trimming and J lost 4 bases, with 6 bases between them. The CDR3 length is 13 residues. The DNA for the CDR3 is TGTGCCAGCAGCCCCGGGGGGGCCAACGTCCTGACTTTC. As protein: CASSPGGANVLTF.

This chain uses TRBV7-9 with TRBJ2-1; 10 bases agree with TRBD1. The CDR3 covers 15 residues. CDR1 is SEHNR, CDR2 FQNEAQ, per germline (reference sequence). V was clipped by 5 bases and J by 6 bases; unmatched bases: 7. CDR3 bases: TGTGCCAGCAGCGACCGGGACAGGGGCCTCAATGAGCAGTTCTTC. Its translation is CASSDRDRGLNEQFF.

This clone showed up just a few times. The chain links TRBV7-9 to TRBJ1-1; TRBD1 matches at 8 bases. V was clipped by 1 base and J by 4 bases; unmatched bases: 2. Germline CDR1 and CDR2: SEHNR and FQNEAQ (reference sequence). The CDR3 spans 14 residues. The CDR3 reads CASSLVDRATEAFF. CDR3 bases: TGTGCCAGCAGCTTAGTGGACAGGGCCACTGAAGCTTTCTTT. Together with reference TRBV7-9 and TRBJ1-1, the CDR3 gives the full variable domain: DTGVSQNPRHKITKRGQNVTFRCDPISEHNRLYWYRQTLGQGPEFLTYFQNEAQLEKSRLLSDRFSAERPKGSFSTLEIQRTEQGDSAMYLCASSLVDRATEAFFGQGTRLTVV.

The chain uses TRBV29-1 and TRBJ1-3, with unresolved D. Germline-derived CDR1 and CDR2 are SQVTM and ANQGSEA. Between the trimmed V and J ends, which lost 3 bases and 4 bases, there was a span of 10 bases. The CDR3 has 13 residues. The CDR3 sequence is CSVDKQTGNTIYF. In nucleotides, the CDR3 is TGCAGCGTTGATAAACAAACGGGAAACACCATATATTTT.

The chain uses TRBV30 and TRBJ1-4; weak D call: TRBD1 (5 bases). This CDR3 is built from 13 residues. CDR1 is GTSNPN, CDR2 SVGIG, per germline (reference sequence). Between the trimmed V and J ends, which lost 2 bases and 8 bases, there was a span of 12 bases. Here the CDR3 reads CAWSPMGGEKLFF. In DNA, the CDR3 is TGTGCCTGGAGTCCAATGGGGGGGGAAAAACTGTTTTTT.

The V call is TRBV29-1, the J call TRBJ2-7; 9 bases line up with TRBD1. Germline CDR1 reads SQVTM; CDR2 reads ANQGSEA. This CDR3 has 12 amino acids. The ends lost 7 bases at V and 1 base at J; junction bases unmatched: 2. CDR3 region: CSAGTGSYEQYF. As DNA, the CDR3 is TGCAGCGCCGGGACAGGGTCCTACGAGCAGTACTTC.

This rearrangement joins TRBV30 to TRBJ1-2, with D perhaps matching TRBD1 (5 bases). Germline V lookup: CDR1 GTSNPN, CDR2 SVGIG (reference sequence). CDR3 length: 12 amino acids. V lost 3 bases and J 4 bases, leaving 9 bases between the germline ends. DNA for the CDR3: TGTGCCTGGAGGTCAGGGCCCTATGGCTACACCTTC. Encoded protein: CAWRSGPYGYTF.

This clone appeared a single time. The rearrangement joins TRBV6-5 to TRBJ1-2; 7 nucleotides agree with TRBD1. Per the germline V gene, CDR1 is MNHEY and CDR2 is SVGAGI. The CDR3 has 13 amino acids. V dropped 6 bases and J dropped 5; count of bases not matched to a gene: 6. CDR3 DNA sequence: TGTGCCAGCAGCAACGACAGGGAATATGGCTACACCTTC. It is translated as CASSNDREYGYTF.

J is TRBJ2-7 and V is TRBV6-5; D is perhaps TRBD1 (7 bases). This CDR3 is 11 amino acids long. V gave up 8 bases and J gave up 7 bases, with 12 bases separating them. CDR1 and CDR2 from the germline V gene are MNHEY and SVGAGI. The CDR3 nucleotides are TGTGCCAGCGGCAGGGGGAGGGAGCAGTACTTC. It specifies CASGRGREQYF.

The chain links TRBV5-6 to TRBJ1-1, with 8 bases aligning to TRBD1. The V segment lost 2 bases and the J segment 6 bases; nucleotides outside the gene matches: 12. CDR3 length equals 16 residues. Germline CDR1 reads SGHDT; CDR2 reads YYEEEE. The CDR3 DNA follows: TGTGCCAGCAGCTTTCTACAGGGGGGTATAAACGCTGAAGCTTTCTTT. It yields the protein CASSFLQGGINAEAFF.

This clone was recorded a few times. The chain has TRBV28 and TRBJ2-3; 8 bases align to TRBD1. Germline V lookup: CDR1 MDHEN, CDR2 SYDVKM. The CDR3 is 15 amino acids. Trimming took 6 bases from V and 3 from J; bases not matched to a gene: 8. CDR3 coding DNA: TGTGCCAGCAGGTTGGACAGGGTTGGGACAGATACGCAGTATTTT. Translation gives CASRLDRVGTDTQYF.

The chain links TRBV14 to TRBJ2-3; 9 nucleotides align to TRBD1. Germline V lookup: CDR1 SGHDN, CDR2 FVKESK. The CDR3 runs 15 residues. V trimming: 2 bases; J trimming: 5 bases; junction bases outside the gene matches: 5. CDR3 bases: TGTGCCAGCAGCCAAATACAGGGGGCGAGAGATACGCAGTATTTT. This sequence encodes CASSQIQGARDTQYF.

The J gene is TRBJ1-1, the V gene TRBV30; no definite D call. In germline, CDR1 is GTSNPN, CDR2 SVGIG (reference sequence). This CDR3 is 13 amino acids long. Trimming removed 4 bases from V and 0 bases from J, with 9 bases in between. The CDR3 nucleotides read TGTGCCTGGAAACAACAGCTGAACACTGAAGCTTTCTTT. This gives the protein CAWKQQLNTEAFF.

This clone has more than one count but fewer than ten. The V call is TRBV29-1, the J call TRBJ1-4; the D is unclear. Trimming cost V 6 bases and J 8 bases, with 13 bases left between them. This CDR3 region has 12 residues. Germline CDR1 reads SQVTM; CDR2 reads ANQGSEA. CDR3 bases: TGCAGCGTGCGGGCAGAGGGAGAAAAACTGTTTTTT. This gives the protein CSVRAEGEKLFF.

The chain has TRBV5-6 and TRBJ2-6; the D is unclear. The CDR3 contains 14 residues. Trimming left V 4 bases short and J 0 bases short, with 5 bases between. The germline gives CDR1 SGHDT, CDR2 YYEEEE. CDR3 loop: CASSQISGANVLTF. Here the CDR3 DNA reads TGTGCCAGCAGCCAAATCTCTGGGGCCAACGTCCTGACTTTC.

This chain connects TRBV18 to TRBJ1-5; D gene unclear. Germline V lookup: CDR1 KGHSH, CDR2 LQKENI. V gave up 3 bases and J gave up 8 bases, with 14 bases separating them. The length of the CDR3 is 14 residues. CDR3 DNA sequence: TGTGCCAGCTCACCCGGGATTGGACGGGAGCCCCAGCATTTT. Its translation is CASSPGIGREPQHF.

The sample holds one count of this clone. The rearrangement uses TRBV29-1 and TRBJ1-5; D unresolved. V dropped 1 base and J dropped 2 bases, with 21 bases sitting between them. The germline CDR1 and CDR2 sequences are SQVTM and ANQGSEA. The CDR3 loop spans 18 amino acids. CDR3 nucleotides: TGCAGCGTTGAAGGCCCCCCTGGCGGAACTCGGGGCAATCAGCCCCAGCATTTT. Translating gives CSVEGPPGGTRGNQPQHF.

The chain uses TRBV30 and TRBJ1-2; D gene uncertain. The CDR3 runs 16 residues. Trimming pared 0 bases from V and 4 bases from J, leaving 18 bases between. Germline assignment: CDR1 GTSNPN and CDR2 SVGIG (reference sequence). CDR3 residues: CAWSVSRQHGGYGYTF. For the CDR3, the DNA is TGTGCCTGGAGTGTATCTCGGCAGCACGGAGGCTATGGCTACACCTTC.

The table lists this clone with a few counts. The chain recombines TRBV7-9 with TRBJ2-3; maybe TRBD1 (5 bases). This CDR3 is 15 amino acids long. CDR1 and CDR2 (germline): SEHNR, FQNEAQ (reference sequence). Trimming removed 6 bases at V and 6 bases at J, with 19 bases between. CDR3 DNA sequence: TGTGCCAGCAGTACACAGGCTCCACCCAGGGATACGCAGTATTTT. It is translated as CASSTQAPPRDTQYF.

This rearrangement joins TRBV28 to TRBJ2-1; D is undetermined. Trimming stripped 6 bases from V and 8 bases from J, with 14 bases between. Germline V gene lookup returns CDR1 MDHEN and CDR2 SYDVKM. This CDR3 region has 13 residues. In DNA form, the CDR3 reads TGTGCCAGCAGAGAGCCGAGAGTCTATGAGCAGTTCTTC. Its translation is CASREPRVYEQFF. The whole variable domain, remainder taken from reference TRBV28 and TRBJ2-1, is DVKVTQSSRYLVKRTGEKVFLECVQDMDHENMFWYRQDPGLGLRLIYFSYDVKMKEKGDIPEGYSVSREKKERFSLILESASTNQTSMYLCASREPRVYEQFFGPGTRLTVL.

The V call is TRBV2, the J call TRBJ1-4, with D possibly matching TRBD1 (6 bases). From germline, CDR1 is SNHLY and CDR2 FYNNEI. CDR3 length: 13 amino acids. V lost 3 bases to trimming and J lost 6 bases, with 8 bases between them. Here the CDR3 DNA reads TGTGCCAGCAGTGACAGGGGTCATGAAAAACTGTTTTTT. This encodes CASSDRGHEKLFF.

The CDR3 loop reads CSVDLGAEAFF. The CDR3 DNA reads TGCAGCGTTGATCTCGGAGCTGAAGCTTTCTTT. This rearrangement joins TRBV29-1 to TRBJ1-1; no reliable D call. CDR1 and CDR2 from the germline V gene are SQVTM and ANQGSEA. The CDR3 is 11 amino acids. V gave up 3 bases and J gave up 6 bases, with 8 bases separating them.

The chain combines TRBV30 with TRBJ2-7; no reliable D call. V was pared by 1 base and J by 3 bases, with 7 bases between. Germline V gene sequence: CDR1 GTSNPN, CDR2 SVGIG (reference sequence). This CDR3 has 12 amino acids. CDR3 nucleotides: TGTGCCTGGAGTGGGGCGTTCTACGAGCAGTACTTC. Translating gives CAWSGAFYEQYF.

CDR3 in DNA: TGTGCCAGCAGCTTCCAGCGGGGCCTCAAAGAGCAGTTCTTC. Protein product: CASSFQRGLKEQFF. This chain connects TRBV7-2 to TRBJ2-1, with TRBD2 matching 7 bases. The junction had 9 bases not matched to a gene; V was cut back by 3 bases and J by 10 bases. The CDR3 runs 14 residues. CDR1 is SGHTA, CDR2 FQGNSA, per germline.